Listed below are T cell receptor beta chains from one sample, sequenced in a study of cytomegalovirus exposure and HLA in healthy donors. Profiling relied on immunoSEQ multiplex PCR, and the TCRdb table lists in-frame clones only, not all of them. The data show 150,000 or so clones, over 80% seen once. The sample was PBMCs. Receptors were obtained from a woman aged 25 to 39 in good health and CMV-seropositive. CDR3s include the opening cysteine and the closing phenylalanine or tryptophan. Fields, in order: CDR3 protein, CDR3 DNA, clone size, V gene, J gene, D gene. A D gene is named only where the DNA matches it firmly. Some rows have no size entry. The others give once, few or many, or a class for an expanded clone.

cdr3_aa: CASTLNGGEQYF
cdr3_nt: TGTGCCAGCACCCTAAATGGGGGGGAGCAGTACTTC
clone_size: .
v_call: TRBV6-1
j_call: TRBJ2-7
d_call: .

cdr3_aa: CASSEADTQYF
cdr3_nt: TGCGCCAGCAGTGAGGCGGATACGCAGTATTTT
clone_size: .
v_call: TRBV10-1
j_call: TRBJ2-3
d_call: .

cdr3_aa: CASTPADRASTDTQYF
cdr3_nt: TGTGCCAGCACCCCAGCGGACAGGGCAAGCACAGATACGCAGTATTTT
clone_size: .
v_call: TRBV7-9
j_call: TRBJ2-3
d_call: TRBD1

cdr3_aa: CASRAGILWVQYF
cdr3_nt: TGTGCCAGCAGGGCGGGGATACTATGGGTGCAGTACTTC
clone_size: .
v_call: TRBV14
j_call: TRBJ2-5
d_call: .

cdr3_aa: CASSLVLAGQETQYF
cdr3_nt: TGTGCCAGCAGCTTGGTCCTAGCGGGGCAAGAGACCCAGTACTTC
clone_size: .
v_call: TRBV5-4
j_call: TRBJ2-5
d_call: TRBD2

cdr3_aa: CASRLQGNNEKLFF
cdr3_nt: TGTGCCAGCAGGCTCCAGGGGAATAATGAAAAACTGTTTTTT
clone_size: .
v_call: TRBV6-5
j_call: TRBJ1-4
d_call: .

cdr3_aa: CASSQIAGGFTDTQYF
cdr3_nt: TGTGCCAGCAGCCAGATAGCGGGAGGGTTTACAGATACGCAGTATTTT
clone_size: .
v_call: TRBV27
j_call: TRBJ2-3
d_call: TRBD2

cdr3_aa: CASSLRTGNQPQHF
cdr3_nt: TGCGCCAGCAGCTTGAGGACGGGGAATCAGCCCCAGCATTTT
clone_size: once
v_call: TRBV5-1
j_call: TRBJ1-5
d_call: .

cdr3_aa: CASSLGTGQETQYF
cdr3_nt: TGCGCCAGCAGCTTAGGCACAGGTCAAGAGACCCAGTACTTC
clone_size: .
v_call: TRBV5-1
j_call: TRBJ2-5
d_call: .

cdr3_aa: CASTRQVNQPQHF
cdr3_nt: TGTGCCAGCACGAGACAGGTCAATCAGCCCCAGCATTTT
clone_size: .
v_call: TRBV2
j_call: TRBJ1-5
d_call: .